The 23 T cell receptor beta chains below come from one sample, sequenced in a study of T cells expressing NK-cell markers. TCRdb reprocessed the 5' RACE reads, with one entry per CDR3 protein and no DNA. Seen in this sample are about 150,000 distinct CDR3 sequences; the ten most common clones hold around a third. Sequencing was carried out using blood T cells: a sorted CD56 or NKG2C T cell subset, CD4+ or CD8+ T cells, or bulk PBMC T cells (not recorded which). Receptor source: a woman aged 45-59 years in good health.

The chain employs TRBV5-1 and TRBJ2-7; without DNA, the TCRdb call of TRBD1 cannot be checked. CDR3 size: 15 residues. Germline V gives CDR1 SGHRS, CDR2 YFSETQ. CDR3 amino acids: CASSLVVRDGVEQYF.

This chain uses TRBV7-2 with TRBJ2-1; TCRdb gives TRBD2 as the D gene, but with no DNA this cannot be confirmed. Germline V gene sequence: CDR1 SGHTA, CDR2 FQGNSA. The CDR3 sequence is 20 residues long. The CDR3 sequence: CASSITPGLAGGSSYNEQFF.

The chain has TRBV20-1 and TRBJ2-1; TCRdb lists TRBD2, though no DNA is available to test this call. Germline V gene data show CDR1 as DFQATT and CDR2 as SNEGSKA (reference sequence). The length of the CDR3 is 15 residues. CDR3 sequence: CSARDRASGWDEQFF.

CDR3 residues: CAISSPTGPEQYF. The rearrangement uses TRBV10-3 and TRBJ2-7; absent DNA, TCRdb's TRBD1 call cannot be checked. This CDR3 spans 13 amino acids. Germline CDR1 reads ENHRY; CDR2 reads SYGVKD.

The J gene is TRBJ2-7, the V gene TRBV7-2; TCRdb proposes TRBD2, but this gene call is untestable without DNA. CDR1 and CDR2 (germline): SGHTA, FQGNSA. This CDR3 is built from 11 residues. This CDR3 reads CASSPAREQYF.

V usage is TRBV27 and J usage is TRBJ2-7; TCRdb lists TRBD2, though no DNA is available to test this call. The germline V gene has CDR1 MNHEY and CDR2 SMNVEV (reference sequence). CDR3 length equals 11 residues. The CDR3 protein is CASGRVYEQYF.

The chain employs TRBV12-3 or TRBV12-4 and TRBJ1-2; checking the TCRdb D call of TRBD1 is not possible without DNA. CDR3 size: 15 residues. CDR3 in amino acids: CASSLSDRGFYGYTF.

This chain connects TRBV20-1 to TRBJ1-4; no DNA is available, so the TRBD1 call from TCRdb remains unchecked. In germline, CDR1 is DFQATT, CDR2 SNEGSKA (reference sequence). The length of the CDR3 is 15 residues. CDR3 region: CSATLLYGAEEKLFF.

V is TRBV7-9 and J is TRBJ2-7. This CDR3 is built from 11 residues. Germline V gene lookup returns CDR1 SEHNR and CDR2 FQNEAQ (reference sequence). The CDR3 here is CASSPNYEQYF.

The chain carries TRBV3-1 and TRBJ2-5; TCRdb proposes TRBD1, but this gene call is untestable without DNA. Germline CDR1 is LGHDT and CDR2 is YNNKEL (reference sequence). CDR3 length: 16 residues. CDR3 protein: CASSQDRVREWETQYF.

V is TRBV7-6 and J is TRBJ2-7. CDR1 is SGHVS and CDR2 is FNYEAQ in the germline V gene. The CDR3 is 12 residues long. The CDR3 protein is CASSPQNYEQYF.

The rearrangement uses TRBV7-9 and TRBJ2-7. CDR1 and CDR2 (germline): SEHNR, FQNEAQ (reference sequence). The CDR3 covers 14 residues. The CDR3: CASSLSGRAYEQYF. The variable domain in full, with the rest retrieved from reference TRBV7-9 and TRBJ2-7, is DTGVSQNPRHKITKRGQNVTFRCDPISEHNRLYWYRQTLGQGPEFLTYFQNEAQLEKSRLLSDRFSAERPKGSFSTLEIQRTEQGDSAMYLCASSLSGRAYEQYFGPGTRLTVT.

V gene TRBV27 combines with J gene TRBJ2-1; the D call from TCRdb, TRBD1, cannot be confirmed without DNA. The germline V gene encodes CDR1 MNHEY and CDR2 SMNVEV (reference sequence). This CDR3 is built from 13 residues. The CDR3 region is CASTWTGDNEQFF.

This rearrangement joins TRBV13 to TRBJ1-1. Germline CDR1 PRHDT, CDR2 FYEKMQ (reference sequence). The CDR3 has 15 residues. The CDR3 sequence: CASSDRIRGNTEAFF.

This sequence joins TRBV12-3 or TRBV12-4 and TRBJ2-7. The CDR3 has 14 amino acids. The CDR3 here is CASLASTETYEQYF.

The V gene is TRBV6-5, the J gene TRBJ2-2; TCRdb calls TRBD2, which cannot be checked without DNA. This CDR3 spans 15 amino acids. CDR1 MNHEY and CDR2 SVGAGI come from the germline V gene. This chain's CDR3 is CASSALSLGAGSCFF.

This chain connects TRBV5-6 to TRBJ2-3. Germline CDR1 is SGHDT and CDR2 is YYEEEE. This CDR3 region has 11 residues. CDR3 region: CASSASYTQYF.

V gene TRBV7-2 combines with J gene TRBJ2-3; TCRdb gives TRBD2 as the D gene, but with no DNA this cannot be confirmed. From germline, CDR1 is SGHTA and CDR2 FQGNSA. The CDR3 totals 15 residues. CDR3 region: CASSLGAGAADTQYF.

This CDR3 is CAILGDSPSYEQYF. J is TRBJ2-7 and V is TRBV2; absent DNA, TCRdb's TRBD2 call cannot be checked. The CDR3 is made up of 14 amino acids. The germline gives CDR1 SNHLY, CDR2 FYNNEI.

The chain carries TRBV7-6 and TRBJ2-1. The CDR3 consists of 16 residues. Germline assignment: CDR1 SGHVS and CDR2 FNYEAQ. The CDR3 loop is CASSSTAGDSYNEQFF.

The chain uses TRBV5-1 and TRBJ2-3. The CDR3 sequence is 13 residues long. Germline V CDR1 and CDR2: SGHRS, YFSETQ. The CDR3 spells CASRADGADTQYF.

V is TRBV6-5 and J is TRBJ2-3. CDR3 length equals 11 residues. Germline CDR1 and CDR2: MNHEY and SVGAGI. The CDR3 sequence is CASRSPDTQYF.

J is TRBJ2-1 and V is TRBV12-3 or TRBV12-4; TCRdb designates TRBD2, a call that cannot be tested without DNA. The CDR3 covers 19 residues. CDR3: CASSLPSLAGPSSYNEQFF.